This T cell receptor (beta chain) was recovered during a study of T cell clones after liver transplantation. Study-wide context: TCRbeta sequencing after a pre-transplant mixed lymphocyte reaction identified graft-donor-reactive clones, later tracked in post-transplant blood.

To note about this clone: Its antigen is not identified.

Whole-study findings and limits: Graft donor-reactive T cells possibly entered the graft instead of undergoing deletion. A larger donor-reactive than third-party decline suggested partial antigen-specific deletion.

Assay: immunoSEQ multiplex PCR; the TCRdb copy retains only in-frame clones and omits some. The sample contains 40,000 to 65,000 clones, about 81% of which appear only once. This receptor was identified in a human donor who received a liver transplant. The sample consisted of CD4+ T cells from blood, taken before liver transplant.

The CDR3 DNA reads as TGTGCCAGCAGCCGAGACTGGTTAGGGGAGACCCAGTACTTC. Encoded protein: CASSRDWLGETQYF. The V call is TRBV7-2, the J call TRBJ2-5; D remains unclear. V was cut by 5 bases and J by 5 bases, with 15 bases left in between. Germline V lookup: CDR1 SGHTA, CDR2 FQGNSA. This CDR3 is 14 amino acids long.